This T cell receptor (beta chain) is from a study of T cell changes during pregnancy in multiple sclerosis. Unmatched junction bases numbered 10, after V lost 6 bases and J lost 4 bases. This CDR3 has 15 amino acids. Germline V lookup: CDR1 MNHNS, CDR2 SASEGT. Assay: immunoSEQ multiplex PCR; the TCRdb copy retains only in-frame clones and omits some. The table shows about 63,000 clones, with roughly 92% occurring only once. This receptor was obtained from a female donor with multiple sclerosis, enrolled in a pregnancy study. The rearrangement links TRBV6-1 to TRBJ2-5, with TRBD2 identical over 8 bases. The source material was CD8+ T cells from peripheral blood mononuclear cells, sampled in the second trimester of pregnancy. The CDR3, as DNA: TGTGCCAGCAGATTCCTCCGAGCGGGAGTAGAGACCCAGTACTTC. Amino acid sequence: CASRFLRAGVETQYF.